What follows are 4 T cell receptor beta chains derived from one specimen sequenced in a study of T cell repertoires in cytomegalovirus infection. TCRdb recomputed calls from the reads with MiXCR, one row per CDR3 protein. The sample consists of hundreds of thousands of distinct CDR3 sequences, roughly 15% of them appearing once. Material: PBMCs. The receptor set was obtained from a human donor in good health (CMV status not recorded). Some clones in this sample may be carry-over from other donors' samples.

The gene calls are TRBV12-3 or TRBV12-4 and TRBJ1-6; TRBD1 matches 7 bases. The CDR3 consists of 16 residues. The V segment lost 1 base and the J segment 3 bases; nucleotides outside the gene matches: 3. The CDR3: CASSLGGTVYNSPLHF. The CDR3 nucleotides read TGTGCCAGCAGTTTAGGTGGGACAGTCTATAATTCACCCCTCCACTTT.

The sample holds a few counts of this clonotype. The chain recombines TRBV12-3 or TRBV12-4 with TRBJ2-2, with 12 bases that match TRBD1. The CDR3 covers 15 residues. With V trimmed by 6 bases and J by 7 bases, 6 bases remained unmatched. CDR3 bases: TGTGCCAGCAGGGGACAGGGGGCTGGTGGCGGGGAGCTGTTTTTT. Protein sequence: CASRGQGAGGGELFF.

The V call is TRBV20-1, the J call TRBJ2-3; a weak D match, TRBD2 (5 bases). Trimming shortened V by 6 bases and J by 0 bases, and 19 bases separated the two germline ends. CDR1 and CDR2 from the germline V gene are DFQATT and SNEGSKA (reference sequence). CDR3 length: 16 amino acids. CDR3 protein: CSAEGNSPFSTDTQYF. The CDR3 DNA is TGCAGTGCCGAGGGTAACTCCCCATTTAGCACAGATACGCAGTATTTT.

This clonotype was counted only a few times. This chain connects TRBV23-1 to TRBJ2-5; D uncertain. TRBV23-1 is annotated as an ORF whose role is uncertain. V was cut by 7 bases and J by 5 bases, with 11 bases left in between. The CDR3 has 12 amino acids. CDR3 nucleotide sequence: TGCGCCAGCAAGTCGGGTTTGGAGACCCAGTACTTC. This codes for CASKSGLETQYF.